These 18 T cell receptor beta chains share one sample of origin, sequenced in a study of beta chain features in type 1 diabetes. All of the isolated RNA was reverse transcribed, so expressed TCRB transcripts were sequenced. Produced via immunoSEQ multiplex PCR; TCRdb's table is partial and in-frame only. This sample yields fewer than 500,000 clones, of which roughly 14% are seen a single time; 0.03% to 0.04% belongs to the top ten. Sample: naive CD4+ T cells from blood. The receptors here all came from a man younger than 40 in good health.

The CDR3 region is CASSARQGLAKNIQYF. In nucleotides, the CDR3 is TGTGCCAGCAGCGCCCGACAGGGCTTGGCCAAAAACATTCAGTACTTC. The J gene is TRBJ2-4, the V gene TRBV7-2, with 7 bases fitting TRBD1. CDR1 is SGHTA and CDR2 is FQGNSA in the germline V gene. The CDR3 runs 16 residues. The J segment lost 1 base and the V segment lost 5 bases, leaving 8 bases of the junction unmatched.

This clone was counted only a few times. The chain has TRBV19 and TRBJ2-3; 8 bases map to TRBD1. The CDR3 runs to 15 residues. Germline V gene lookup returns CDR1 LNHDA and CDR2 SQIVND (reference sequence). The J segment lost 0 bases and the V segment lost 5 bases, leaving 4 bases of the junction unmatched. The CDR3 protein is CASSWTGISTDTQYF. DNA of the CDR3: TGTGCCAGTAGTTGGACAGGGATTAGCACAGATACGCAGTATTTT.

This clone was seen a handful of times. CDR3 loop: CASSEALRRRTDTQYF. The DNA of the CDR3 is TGTGCCAGCAGTGAAGCCCTCCGAAGGCGCACAGATACGCAGTATTTT. V is TRBV2 and J is TRBJ2-3, with no clear D. This CDR3 is built from 16 residues. Trimming pared 0 bases from V and 1 base from J, leaving 11 bases between. CDR1 and CDR2 (germline): SNHLY, FYNNEI. The whole variable domain, remainder taken from reference TRBV2 and TRBJ2-3, is EPEVTQTPSHQVTQMGQEVILRCVPISNHLYFYWYRQILGQKVEFLVSFYNNEISEKSEIFDDQFSVERPDGSNFTLKIRSTKLEDSAMYFCASSEALRRRTDTQYFGPGTRLTVL.

This clone was seen only once. Other DNA sequences within the sample encode an identical CDR3. V gene TRBV9 combines with J gene TRBJ2-3; no clear D. The V gene lost 0 bases and the J gene lost 1 base, with 9 bases spanning the gap. The CDR3 runs 15 residues. Germline values: CDR1 SGDLS, CDR2 YYNGEE. In nucleotides, the CDR3 is TGTGCCAGCAGCGTAGGAAGTTCGGGCACAGATACGCAGTATTTT. It yields the protein CASSVGSSGTDTQYF.

The chain carries TRBV7-8 and TRBJ1-1; D not certain. Germline CDR1 reads SGHVS; CDR2 reads FQNEAQ. CDR3 length: 15 residues. Between the trimmed V and J ends, which lost 2 bases and 1 base, there was a span of 11 bases. The CDR3 region is CASSLSRAENTEAFF. In DNA, the CDR3 is TGTGCCAGCAGCTTATCCCGGGCAGAGAACACTGAAGCTTTCTTT.

This sequence joins TRBV27 and TRBJ2-7; a weak D match, TRBD2 (6 bases). CDR3 length equals 14 residues. The V gene lost 6 bases and the J gene lost 0 bases, with 12 bases spanning the gap. The germline gives CDR1 MNHEY, CDR2 SMNVEV (reference sequence). The CDR3 DNA reads as TGTGCCAGCAGGATCTCGGAGGGCTCCTACGAGCAGTACGTC. Translation gives CASRISEGSYEQYV.

This clone was seen a handful of times. The V call is TRBV11-3, the J call TRBJ2-7; 12 bases match TRBD2. The V segment lost 3 bases and the J segment 4 bases; nucleotides outside the gene matches: 4. CDR1 is SGHNT, CDR2 YENEEA, per germline. This CDR3 has 15 amino acids. The CDR3 here is CASSLTSGSLYEQYV. The CDR3 DNA follows: TGTGCCAGCAGCTTGACTAGCGGGAGCTTGTACGAGCAGTACGTC.

This clone was found a few times. J is TRBJ2-7 and V is TRBV19, with 10 bases lining up with TRBD1. The germline V gene has CDR1 LNHDA and CDR2 SQIVND (reference sequence). The CDR3 is 17 amino acids. The J segment lost 5 bases and the V segment lost 3 bases, leaving 13 bases of the junction unmatched. CDR3 coding DNA: TGTGCCAGTAGTATTCTTAGCGGGACAGGGGTTTTCAACGAGCAGTACTTC. Translating gives CASSILSGTGVFNEQYF.

The CDR3 coding sequence is TGCGCCAGCGCCTCGGGCACCTACGAGCAGTACGTC. Translation gives CASASGTYEQYV. This chain connects TRBV5-1 to TRBJ2-7; D gene uncertain. The CDR3 loop spans 12 amino acids. Between the trimmed V and J ends, which lost 7 bases and 2 bases, there was a span of 10 bases. Germline assignment: CDR1 SGHRS and CDR2 YFSETQ.

This chain uses TRBV5-4 with TRBJ2-1; D possibly corresponds to TRBD1 (6 bases). CDR1 is SGHNT, CDR2 YYREEE, per germline (reference sequence). With 3 bases removed from V and 6 bases from J, the gap between germline ends came to 13 bases. The CDR3 is made up of 14 amino acids. The CDR3 region is CASSSYDRLNEQFF. CDR3 sequence (DNA): TGTGCCAGCAGCTCCTACGACAGGCTCAATGAGCAGTTCTTC.

A few counts support this clone. Other DNA sequences within the sample encode an identical CDR3. The chain carries TRBV5-4 and TRBJ2-5, with 8 bases lining up with TRBD1. Trimming at V came to 0 bases and at J to 5 bases, leaving 3 bases not matched to a gene. The CDR3 length is 14 residues. Germline CDR1 and CDR2: SGHNT and YYREEE (reference sequence). The CDR3 here is CASSLGQGRETQYF. DNA for the CDR3: TGTGCCAGCAGCTTGGGACAGGGGCGGGAGACCCAGTACTTC.

This rearrangement joins TRBV27 to TRBJ1-5; D may be TRBD1 (6 bases). Looked up from germline, CDR1 is MNHEY and CDR2 is SMNVEV (reference sequence). The CDR3 loop spans 14 amino acids. V gave up 3 bases and J gave up 3 bases, with 9 bases separating them. The CDR3 is CASSLGQNNQPQHF. CDR3 coding DNA: TGTGCCAGCAGTTTGGGACAAAACAATCAGCCCCAGCATTTT.

A few counts support this clone. This chain joins TRBV12-2 and TRBJ2-7; the table names TRBD2, a call not compared with the DNA. TRBV12-2 is a pseudogene segment. CDR3 length: 12 residues. CDR3 region: CASRLGGIEQYV. In nucleotides, the CDR3 is TGTGCAAGTCGCTTGGGCGGGATCGAGCAGTACGTC.

This clone was counted a few times. V gene TRBV27 combines with J gene TRBJ1-2; no definite D call. The V and J ends lost 5 bases and 4 bases respectively, with 11 bases between them. CDR3 size: 13 residues. Germline-derived CDR1 and CDR2 are MNHEY and SMNVEV (reference sequence). This chain's CDR3 is CASSPDGGYGYTF. CDR3 nucleotide sequence: TGTGCCAGCAGTCCGGACGGAGGCTATGGCTACACCTTC.

There are a few counts of this clone. The CDR3 reads CASSLTANYGYTF. As DNA, the CDR3 is TGTGCCAGCAGCTTAACAGCCAACTATGGCTACACCTTC. The chain carries TRBV7-9 and TRBJ1-2; D call uncertain. This CDR3 is built from 13 residues. V lost 2 bases to trimming and J lost 2 bases, with 6 bases between them. CDR1 is SEHNR, CDR2 FQNEAQ, per germline (reference sequence).

Concerning this clone: Distinct nucleotide sequences in the sample also encode this CDR3. V gene TRBV5-1 combines with J gene TRBJ2-1; tentatively, D is TRBD1 or TRBD2 (5 bases each). Germline loops: CDR1 SGHRS, CDR2 YFSETQ. The CDR3 is 16 amino acids. Trimming shortened V by 0 bases and J by 0 bases, and 10 bases separated the two germline ends. CDR3 residues: CASSLVGASSYNEQFF. CDR3 nucleotides: TGCGCCAGCAGCTTGGTCGGGGCAAGCTCCTACAATGAGCAGTTCTTC.

In its sample, this clone was seen a few times. This chain links TRBV20-1 with TRBJ2-3, with a tentative D call TRBD2 (6 bases). This CDR3 spans 11 amino acids. The germline V gene encodes CDR1 DFQATT and CDR2 SNEGSKA (reference sequence). Trimming stripped 7 bases from V and 4 bases from J, with 9 bases between. The CDR3 DNA follows: TGCAGTGGCGGGGTTTCAGATACGCAGTATTTT. Amino acid sequence: CSGGVSDTQYF.

This chain joins TRBV6-5 and TRBJ1-5; D remains ambiguous. V gave up 6 bases and J gave up 4 bases, with 16 bases separating them. The CDR3 has 15 residues. Per germline, CDR1 MNHEY and CDR2 SVGAGI. The CDR3 reads CASRGNREVNQPQHF. The CDR3 DNA is TGTGCCAGCAGAGGCAATAGGGAGGTAAATCAGCCCCAGCATTTT.